What follows describes a single T cell receptor (beta chain). A second PCR of about 6 to 12 cycles used a sample-barcoded 5' primer and a J-beta primer mix. TCRdb used MiXCR to reprocess the 5' RACE reads, holding one entry per CDR3 protein. Of around 970,000 distinct CDR3 sequences listed, 51% are singletons. The entry originates in a study of blood T cells in healthy people across ages. Input material: blood. This clonotype was obtained from a woman aged 60-75 years in good health.

The CDR3: CASSPRRESTDTQYF. The CDR3 nucleotides read TGTGCCAGCTCACCACGACGGGAGTCCACAGATACGCAGTATTTT. The V gene is TRBV18, the J gene TRBJ2-3; a weak D match, TRBD2 (6 bases). Per germline, CDR1 KGHSH and CDR2 LQKENI. Between the trimmed V and J ends, which lost 1 base and 2 bases, there was a span of 10 bases. This CDR3 region has 15 residues. Supplemented by reference TRBV18 and TRBJ2-3, the full variable domain reads NAGVMQNPRHLVRRRGQEARLRCSPMKGHSHVYWYRQLPEEGLKFMVYLQKENIIDESGMPKERFSAEFPKEGPSILRIQQVVRGDSAAYFCASSPRRESTDTQYFGPGTRLTVL.